This TCR beta chain originates from a study of T cell repertoires in cytomegalovirus infection. Overall study: CMV infection plus the matching HLA type was flagged by public TCR beta signatures.

TCRdb re-called the reads through MiXCR, storing one row per CDR3 protein. The table lists about 920,000 distinct CDR3 sequences, 31% of them singletons. The study's findings and limits: Clonotype analysis showed dominance of the ex vivo response by HLA-C-restricted CMV-specific TCR beta clonotypes. Pooled public TCR beta family frequency picked out CMV carriers with the relevant HLA.

Many counts were recorded for this clonotype. Its antigen is as yet unknown. The CDR3 extends over 15 amino acids. The ends were cut back, 1 base at V and 2 bases at J, with 11 bases in the middle. Germline CDR1 LGHDT, CDR2 YNNKEL (reference sequence). The sequence was collected from a human donor in good health (CMV status not recorded). Some clones in this sample may be carry-over from other donors' samples. J is TRBJ2-5 and V is TRBV3-1, with D possibly being TRBD1 (6 bases). Sequenced here: cultured CD8+ T cells from PBMCs, sampled from culture after CMV antigen stimulation. In DNA form, the CDR3 reads TGTGCCAGCAGCCAAGGGAAAAGGGGGCAAGAGACCCAGTACTTC. Translation: CASSQGKRGQETQYF.